The present entry profiles one T cell receptor beta chain with its context. One end of the junction does not line up with germline, which may come from a read error. Looked up from germline, CDR1 is SQVTM and CDR2 is ANQGSEA. This CDR3 is 13 amino acids long. The sample's treatment: oral pan-JAK inhibitor, 5-10 mg twice daily. This sample was taken from a study of CD8+ T cells in alopecia areata. It was cDNA, reverse transcribed from extracted RNA, that served as the sequencing template. Method: immunoSEQ multiplex PCR; TCRdb's copy keeps in-frame clones and lacks some. This sample has about 200,000 clones; 55% to 70% occur once, and the top ten carry approximately 3.4%.

This chain links TRBV29-1 with TRBJ2-3; 7 bases fit TRBD2. The sequence came from a human donor with alopecia areata. Sequenced material: CD4+ T cells sorted from blood, taken at week 4, from a patient treated with tofacitinib. CDR3 protein: CSVVGLHTDTQYF. CDR3 nucleotide sequence: TGTAGCGTTGTGGGACTACACACAGATACGCAGTATTTT.